This T cell receptor (beta chain) was observed in a study of OX40 agonist ivuxolimab in advanced cancers. Study-wide findings and caveats: At 0.1 to 3.0 mg/kg, CD4+ and CD8+ blood T cells expanded clonally by week 6.

TCRdb's copy holds only in-frame clones and misses some; the assay was immunoSEQ multiplex PCR. Of about 26,000 clones listed, roughly 90% are singletons. Remarks on this clone: Its target is unknown.

Germline CDR1 reads MGHRA; CDR2 reads YSYEKL. The CDR3 extends over 15 amino acids. V was cut by 0 bases and J by 6 bases, with 12 bases left in between. The source of this sequence is an adult with an advanced solid tumor such as melanoma, head and neck, liver or kidney cancer. Source: CD4+ or CD8+ T cells sorted from blood, taken in a trial of the OX40 agonist ivuxolimab. The V gene is TRBV4-1, the J gene TRBJ1-5, with D possibly being TRBD1 (6 bases). The CDR3 sequence: CASSQERRDTQPQHF. CDR3 DNA sequence: TGCGCCAGCAGCCAAGAAAGGAGGGACACTCAGCCCCAGCATTTT.